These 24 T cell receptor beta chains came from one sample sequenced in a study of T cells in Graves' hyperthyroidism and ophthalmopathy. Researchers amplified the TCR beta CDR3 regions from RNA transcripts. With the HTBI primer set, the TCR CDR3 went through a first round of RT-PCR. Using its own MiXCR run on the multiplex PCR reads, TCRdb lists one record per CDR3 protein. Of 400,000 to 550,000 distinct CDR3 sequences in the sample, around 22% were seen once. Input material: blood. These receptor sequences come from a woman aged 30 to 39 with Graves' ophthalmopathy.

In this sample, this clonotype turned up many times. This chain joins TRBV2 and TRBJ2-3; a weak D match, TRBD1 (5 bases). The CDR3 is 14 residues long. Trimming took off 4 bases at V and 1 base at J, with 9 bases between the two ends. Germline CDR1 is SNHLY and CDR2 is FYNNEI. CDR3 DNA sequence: TGTGCCAGCAGTGTACAGGATGGCACAGATACGCAGTATTTT. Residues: CASSVQDGTDTQYF.

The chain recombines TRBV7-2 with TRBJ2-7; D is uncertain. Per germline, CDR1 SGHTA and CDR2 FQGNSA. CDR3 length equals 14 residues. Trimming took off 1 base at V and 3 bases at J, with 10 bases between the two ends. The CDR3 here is CASSLGSIIYEQYF. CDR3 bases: TGTGCCAGCAGCTTAGGTAGCATTATCTACGAGCAGTACTTC.

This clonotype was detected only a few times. CDR3 nucleotide sequence: TGTGCCAGCAGTTTGTTCGCCGGGATCGGAGAGACCCAGTACTTC. Translation gives CASSLFAGIGETQYF. J is TRBJ2-5 and V is TRBV12-3 or TRBV12-4; tentatively, D is TRBD2 (5 bases). The CDR3 extends over 15 amino acids. V was trimmed by 3 bases and J by 4 bases, leaving 15 bases between them.

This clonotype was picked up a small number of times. The CDR3 reads CAIRVDSNQPQHF. The DNA of the CDR3 is TGTGCCATCAGGGTGGACAGCAATCAGCCCCAGCATTTT. The chain uses TRBV10-3 and TRBJ1-5; D gene unclear. V was trimmed by 6 bases and J by 1 base, leaving 7 bases between them. CDR1 ENHRY and CDR2 SYGVKD come from the germline V gene. The CDR3 contains 13 residues.

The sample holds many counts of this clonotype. The CDR3 loop is CASSSAFGNQPQHF. The CDR3 DNA follows: TGTGCCAGCAGTTCAGCTTTTGGAAATCAGCCCCAGCATTTT. The V call is TRBV27, the J call TRBJ1-5; D is ambiguous. The germline V and J ends were trimmed by 4 bases and 4 bases, with 11 bases remaining between them. Germline assignment: CDR1 MNHEY and CDR2 SMNVEV (reference sequence). The length of the CDR3 is 14 residues.

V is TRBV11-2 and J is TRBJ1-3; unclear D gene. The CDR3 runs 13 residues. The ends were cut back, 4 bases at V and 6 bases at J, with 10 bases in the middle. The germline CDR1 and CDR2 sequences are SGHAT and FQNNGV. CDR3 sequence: CASSSHAANTIYF. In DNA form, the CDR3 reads TGTGCCAGCAGCTCCCACGCCGCAAACACCATATATTTT.

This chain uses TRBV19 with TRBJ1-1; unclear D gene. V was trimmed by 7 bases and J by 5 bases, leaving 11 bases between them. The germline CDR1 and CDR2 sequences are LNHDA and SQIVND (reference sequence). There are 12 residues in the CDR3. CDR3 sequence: CASKGLGTEAFF. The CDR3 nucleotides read TGTGCCAGTAAGGGCCTGGGGACTGAAGCTTTCTTT.

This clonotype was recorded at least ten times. The CDR3 DNA follows: TGTGCCAGCAGTTACGAGGAACAGTCCTATGGCTACACCTTC. This sequence encodes CASSYEEQSYGYTF. This chain uses TRBV6-2 or TRBV6-3 with TRBJ1-2, with no clear D. The CDR3 length is 14 residues. The germline gives CDR1 MNHEY, CDR2 SVGEGT. Trimming stripped 2 bases from V and 4 bases from J, with 11 bases between.

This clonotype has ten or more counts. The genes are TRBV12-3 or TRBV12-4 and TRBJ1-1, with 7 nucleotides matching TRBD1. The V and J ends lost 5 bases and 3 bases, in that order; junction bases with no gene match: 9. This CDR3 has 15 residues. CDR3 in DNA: TGTGCCAGCAGTCCATTGACAGGGAAGGACACTGAAGCTTTCTTT. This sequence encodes CASSPLTGKDTEAFF.

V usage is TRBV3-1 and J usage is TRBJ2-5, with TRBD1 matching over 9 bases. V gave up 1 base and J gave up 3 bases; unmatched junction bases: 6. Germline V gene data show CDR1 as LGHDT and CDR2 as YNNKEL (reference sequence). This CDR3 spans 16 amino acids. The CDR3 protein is CASSQAGTGREETQYF. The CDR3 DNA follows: TGTGCCAGCAGCCAAGCCGGGACAGGGCGGGAAGAGACCCAGTACTTC.

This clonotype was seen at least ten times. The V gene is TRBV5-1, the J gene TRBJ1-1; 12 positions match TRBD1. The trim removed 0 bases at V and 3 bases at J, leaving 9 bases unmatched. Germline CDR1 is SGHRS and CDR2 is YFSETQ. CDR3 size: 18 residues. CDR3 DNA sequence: TGCGCCAGCAGCTTGGACCGATGGGACAGGGGGCGGGACACTGAAGCTTTCTTT. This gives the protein CASSLDRWDRGRDTEAFF.

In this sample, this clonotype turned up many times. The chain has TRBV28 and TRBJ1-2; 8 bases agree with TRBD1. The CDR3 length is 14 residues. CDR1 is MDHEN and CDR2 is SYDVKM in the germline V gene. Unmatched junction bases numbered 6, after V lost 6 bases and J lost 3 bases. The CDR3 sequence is CASRPTGEYYGYTF. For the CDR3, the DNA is TGTGCCAGCAGGCCGACAGGGGAATACTATGGCTACACCTTC.

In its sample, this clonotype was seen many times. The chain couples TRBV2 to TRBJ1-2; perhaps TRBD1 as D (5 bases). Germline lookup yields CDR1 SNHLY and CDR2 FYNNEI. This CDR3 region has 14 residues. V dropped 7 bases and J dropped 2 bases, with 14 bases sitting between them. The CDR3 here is CASTFEAGNYGYTF. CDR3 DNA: TGTGCCAGCACATTCGAGGCAGGGAACTATGGCTACACCTTC.

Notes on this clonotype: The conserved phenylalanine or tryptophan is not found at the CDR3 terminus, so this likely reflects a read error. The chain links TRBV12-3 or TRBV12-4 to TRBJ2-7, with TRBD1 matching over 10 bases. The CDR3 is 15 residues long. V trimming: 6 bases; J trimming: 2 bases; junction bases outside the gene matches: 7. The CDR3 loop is CASSFPGQGAYEQYD. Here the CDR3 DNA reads TGTGCCAGCAGCTTCCCTGGACAGGGGGCCTACGAGCAGTACGAC.

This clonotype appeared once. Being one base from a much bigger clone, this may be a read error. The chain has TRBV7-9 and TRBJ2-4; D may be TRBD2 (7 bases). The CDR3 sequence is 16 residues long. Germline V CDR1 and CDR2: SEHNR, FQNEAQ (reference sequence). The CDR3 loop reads CASSVIGGGAKNIKYF. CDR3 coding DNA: TGTGCCAGCAGCGTGATTGGTGGGGGGGCCAAAAACATTAAGTACTTC.

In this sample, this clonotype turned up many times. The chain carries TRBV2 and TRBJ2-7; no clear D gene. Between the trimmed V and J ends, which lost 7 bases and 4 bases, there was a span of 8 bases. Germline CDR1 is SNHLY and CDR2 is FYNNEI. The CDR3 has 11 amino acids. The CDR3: CASNRAYEQYF. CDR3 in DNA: TGTGCCAGCAATAGGGCTTACGAGCAGTACTTC.

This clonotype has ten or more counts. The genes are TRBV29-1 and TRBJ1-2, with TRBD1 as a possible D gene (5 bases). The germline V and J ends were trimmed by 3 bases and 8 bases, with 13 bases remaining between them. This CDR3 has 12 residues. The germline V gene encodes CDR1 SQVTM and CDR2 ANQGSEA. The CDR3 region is CSVEGGFWGYTF. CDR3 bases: TGCAGCGTTGAGGGGGGGTTCTGGGGCTACACCTTC.

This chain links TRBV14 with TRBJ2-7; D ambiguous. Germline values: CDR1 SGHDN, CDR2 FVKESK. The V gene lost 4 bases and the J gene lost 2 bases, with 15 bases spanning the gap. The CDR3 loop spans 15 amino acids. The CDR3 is CASSLRRAFAYEQYF. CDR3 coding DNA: TGTGCCAGCAGCCTAAGACGGGCCTTCGCCTACGAGCAGTACTTC.

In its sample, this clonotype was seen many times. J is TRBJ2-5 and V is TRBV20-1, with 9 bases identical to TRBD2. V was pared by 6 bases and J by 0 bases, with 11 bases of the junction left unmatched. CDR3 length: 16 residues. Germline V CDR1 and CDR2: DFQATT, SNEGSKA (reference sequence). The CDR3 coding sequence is TGCAGTGCAATGGAGAGGGGACTAGCCGACCAAGAGACCCAGTACTTC. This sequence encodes CSAMERGLADQETQYF.

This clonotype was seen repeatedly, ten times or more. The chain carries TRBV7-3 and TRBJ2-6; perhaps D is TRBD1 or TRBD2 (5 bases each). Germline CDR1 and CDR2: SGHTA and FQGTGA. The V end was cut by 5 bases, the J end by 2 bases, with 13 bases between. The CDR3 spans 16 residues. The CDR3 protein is CASSRRGVPGANVLTF. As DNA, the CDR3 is TGTGCCAGCAGCCGGAGAGGGGTCCCTGGGGCCAACGTCCTGACTTTC. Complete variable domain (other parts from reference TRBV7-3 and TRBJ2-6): GAGVSQTPSNKVTEKGKYVELRCDPISGHTALYWYRQSLGQGPEFLIYFQGTGAADDSGLPNDRFFAVRPEGSVSTLKIQRTERGDSAVYLCASSRRGVPGANVLTFGAGSRLTVL.

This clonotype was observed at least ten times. The CDR3 bases are TGCGCCAGCAGCATGACTAGCTTTGGGGATAAAGAGACCCAGTACTTC. It translates to CASSMTSFGDKETQYF. The chain carries TRBV5-1 and TRBJ2-5, with TRBD2 matching over 7 bases. The CDR3 is 16 residues long. Per the germline V gene, CDR1 is SGHRS and CDR2 is YFSETQ. The J segment lost 3 bases and the V segment lost 4 bases, leaving 12 bases of the junction unmatched.

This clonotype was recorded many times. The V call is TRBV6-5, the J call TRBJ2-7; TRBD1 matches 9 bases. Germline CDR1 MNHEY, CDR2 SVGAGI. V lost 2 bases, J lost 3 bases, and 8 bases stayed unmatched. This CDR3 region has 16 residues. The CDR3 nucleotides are TGTGCCAGCAGTTACGAAGGGACAGGGATATTCTACGAGCAGTACTTC. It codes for CASSYEGTGIFYEQYF.

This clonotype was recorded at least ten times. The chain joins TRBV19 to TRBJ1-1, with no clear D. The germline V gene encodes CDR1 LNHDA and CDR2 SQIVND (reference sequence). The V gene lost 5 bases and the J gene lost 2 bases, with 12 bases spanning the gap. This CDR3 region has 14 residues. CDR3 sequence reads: CASSSETSNTEAFF. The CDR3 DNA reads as TGTGCCAGTAGTTCGGAGACTTCAAACACTGAAGCTTTCTTT.

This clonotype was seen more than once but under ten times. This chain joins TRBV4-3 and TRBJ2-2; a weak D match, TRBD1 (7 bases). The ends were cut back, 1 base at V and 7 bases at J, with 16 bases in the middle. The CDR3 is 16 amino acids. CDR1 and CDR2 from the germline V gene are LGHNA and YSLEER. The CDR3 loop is CASSQGALRGVGELFF. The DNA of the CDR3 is TGCGCCAGCAGCCAAGGGGCGCTCAGGGGGGTCGGGGAGCTGTTTTTT.